This T cell receptor (beta chain) was found in a study of blood T cell repertoires in COVID-19. Study-level information: The United States, Italy and Spain provided the acute and convalescent COVID-19 samples.

Trimming at V came to 6 bases and at J to 10 bases, leaving 7 bases not matched to a gene. Germline V gene sequence: CDR1 MNHEY, CDR2 SVGAGI. CDR3 size: 13 residues. Original processing notes: How many nucleated cells were present was estimated from reference gene primer amplification. Measured with immunoSEQ multiplex PCR; TCRdb has only the in-frame clones, and not every one. V, J and clone size derive from that table, while D and trimming were established from the DNA sequence. The repertoire includes roughly 300,000 clones, roughly 85% of them detected once, and about 4.2% sits in the top ten. Those enrolled, adults aged roughly 18 to 95 years, came from under 25 US areas. Participants were placed into cohorts based on the clinical history they reported.

This clonotype was sampled from a woman aged 40 to 50 with acute COVID-19. Sequenced input: PBMCs or T cells enriched from blood (not recorded which). The J gene is TRBJ2-1, the V gene TRBV6-5; 9 bases align to TRBD1. CDR3 DNA: TGTGCCAGCAGAAAGGACAGGGGATGGGAGCAGTTCTTC. Protein: CASRKDRGWEQFF.